A single sample gave rise to the 15 T cell receptor beta chains below, sequenced in a study of shared clonotypes between healthy human individuals. Assay: immunoSEQ multiplex PCR; the TCRdb copy retains only in-frame clones and omits some. The data hold roughly 700,000 clones, with roughly 70% observed a single time. Specimen: memory CD4+ T cells sorted from blood. Subset of the sample: CD45RA-negative fraction. The receptor set was obtained from a woman younger than 45 in good health.

The J gene is TRBJ2-5, the V gene TRBV5-1, with D maybe TRBD1 (6 bases). Trimming took off 3 bases at V and 1 base at J, with 19 bases between the two ends. Germline V lookup: CDR1 SGHRS, CDR2 YFSETQ. CDR3 size: 17 residues. The CDR3 reads CASSWDRDTTRQETQYF. As DNA, the CDR3 is TGCGCCAGCAGCTGGGATCGGGACACCACTCGCCAAGAGACCCAGTACTTC. The variable domain in full, completed from reference TRBV5-1 and TRBJ2-5, reads KAGVTQTPRYLIKTRGQQVTLSCSPISGHRSVSWYQQTPGQGLQFLFEYFSETQRNKGNFPGRFSGRQFSNSRSEMNVSTLELGDSALYLCASSWDRDTTRQETQYFGPGTRLLVL.

This clone was counted at least ten times. This chain uses TRBV23-1 with TRBJ2-2; D unresolved. TRBV23-1 is an open reading frame, and its role is uncertain. The V and J ends lost 4 bases and 8 bases respectively, with 32 bases between them. This CDR3 contains 20 residues. CDR3 DNA: TGCGCCAGCAGTCCCCGGCGCCATTGGGCCGGCGGCGATCCGGCGGGGGAGCTGTTTTTT. Translating gives CASSPRRHWAGGDPAGELFF.

V and J are TRBV15 and TRBJ2-3; the match to TRBD2 covers 9 bases. This CDR3 has 17 amino acids. J was trimmed by 2 bases and V by 2 bases; bases with no gene match: 8. From germline, CDR1 is LNHNV and CDR2 YYDKDF (reference sequence). This CDR3 reads CATSRNSGTSLTDTQYF. CDR3 coding DNA: TGTGCCACCAGCAGAAACTCCGGGACTAGCCTCACAGATACGCAGTATTTT.

J is TRBJ2-1 and V is TRBV6-6; 8 bases fit TRBD1. There are 15 residues in the CDR3. Germline CDR1 is MNHNY and CDR2 is SVGAGI (reference sequence). V trimming: 6 bases; J trimming: 8 bases; junction bases outside the gene matches: 12. The DNA for the CDR3 is TGTGCCAGCAGCCTTACCCCGGGACAGGTCCATGAGCAGTTCTTC. Translating gives CASSLTPGQVHEQFF.

This chain uses TRBV28 with TRBJ2-3, with D possibly TRBD1 on 5 matching bases. Per germline, CDR1 MDHEN and CDR2 SYDVKM. The germline V and J ends were trimmed by 6 bases and 2 bases, with 18 bases remaining between them. There are 16 residues in the CDR3. In DNA, the CDR3 is TGTGCCAGCAGCCCCTCTGACAGCTCTCTCACAGATACGCAGTATTTT. Translation: CASSPSDSSLTDTQYF.

This clone was seen a handful of times. This specimen includes other DNA sequences encoding the same CDR3. V is TRBV7-2 and J is TRBJ2-1; no clear D gene. The CDR3 covers 11 residues. Looked up from germline, CDR1 is SGHTA and CDR2 is FQGNSA. V gave up 5 bases and J gave up 4 bases, with 3 bases separating them. CDR3 coding DNA: TGTGCCAGCAGCCCTTACAATGAGCAGTTCTTC. It is translated as CASSPYNEQFF.

The chain joins TRBV4-2 to TRBJ2-5, with 8 bases identical to TRBD1. In germline, CDR1 is LGHNA, CDR2 YNFKEQ. The V gene end was trimmed by 1 base and the J gene end by 4 bases; junction bases not matched to a gene: 2. The CDR3 runs to 14 residues. This CDR3 is CASSQGQGRETQYF. In nucleotides, the CDR3 is TGTGCCAGCAGCCAAGGACAGGGGAGAGAGACCCAGTACTTC.

The V gene is TRBV2, the J gene TRBJ1-5; 9 positions match TRBD1. The germline V gene encodes CDR1 SNHLY and CDR2 FYNNEI. V trimming: 6 bases; J trimming: 6 bases; junction bases outside the gene matches: 6. The CDR3 sequence is 14 residues long. CDR3 nucleotide sequence: TGTGCCAGCAGAGGGGGGACAGGGAGTCAGCCCCAGCATTTT. Encoded protein: CASRGGTGSQPQHF.

The V and J genes are TRBV4-1 and TRBJ2-5; TRBD2 might be the D (5 bases). Trimming left V 1 base short and J 0 bases short, with 9 bases between. CDR1 and CDR2 from the germline V gene are MGHRA and YSYEKL. The CDR3 spans 15 residues. CDR3 residues: CASSQGWGDQETQYF. The CDR3 region has the DNA TGCGCCAGCAGCCAAGGTTGGGGAGACCAAGAGACCCAGTACTTC.

This rearrangement joins TRBV7-9 to TRBJ1-4; D might be TRBD1 (6 bases). This CDR3 has 17 residues. V was trimmed by 4 bases and J by 6 bases, leaving 21 bases between them. The germline gives CDR1 SEHNR, CDR2 FQNEAQ (reference sequence). As DNA, the CDR3 is TGTGCCAGCAGCTCCCCCCGGGACATTCCGGGGGATGAAAAACTGTTTTTT. Amino acids: CASSSPRDIPGDEKLFF.

The chain links TRBV30 to TRBJ2-5; 13 bases fit TRBD2. From germline, CDR1 is GTSNPN and CDR2 SVGIG (reference sequence). The CDR3 length is 13 residues. Unmatched junction bases numbered 2, after V lost 5 bases and J lost 5 bases. CDR3 amino acids: CAWGLAGAETQYF. The CDR3, as DNA: TGTGCCTGGGGACTAGCGGGAGCCGAGACCCAGTACTTC.

This clone was recorded once. The chain uses TRBV25-1 and TRBJ1-1; weak D call: TRBD1 (5 bases). CDR1 is MGHDK and CDR2 is SYGVNS in the germline V gene. CDR3 length: 13 amino acids. V lost 7 bases and J 1 base, leaving 10 bases between the germline ends. The CDR3 region has the DNA TGTGCCAGCACCCTGGGGCCGAACACTGAAGCTTTCTTT. It is translated as CASTLGPNTEAFF.

The V call is TRBV25-1, the J call TRBJ2-5; TRBD1 aligns across 8 bases. Per the germline V gene, CDR1 is MGHDK and CDR2 is SYGVNS. The junction had 7 bases not matched to a gene; V was cut back by 3 bases and J by 4 bases. The CDR3 contains 15 residues. The CDR3 DNA reads as TGTGCCAGCAGTGACGGACAGGGTGTTGTAGAGACCCAGTACTTC. It codes for CASSDGQGVVETQYF.

CDR3 sequence: CSARDRLYNEQFF. As DNA, the CDR3 is TGCAGCGCTAGGGACAGGCTCTACAATGAGCAGTTCTTC. The chain joins TRBV29-1 to TRBJ2-1; 8 bases agree with TRBD1. J gave up 3 bases and V 7 bases, and 5 bases lay outside the gene matches. Germline V gene lookup returns CDR1 SQVTM and CDR2 ANQGSEA. There are 13 residues in the CDR3.

The chain carries TRBV19 and TRBJ1-2; TRBD1 matches 11 bases. The CDR3 runs 15 residues. Germline lookup yields CDR1 LNHDA and CDR2 SQIVND (reference sequence). V shed 7 bases and J 2 bases; nucleotides not matched to a gene: 6. The CDR3 sequence: CASTPGQGANYGYTF. The DNA of the CDR3 is TGTGCCAGTACCCCAGGACAGGGGGCGAACTATGGCTACACCTTC.